Presented here are 27 T cell receptor beta chains from one specimen sequenced in a study of spatial heterogeneity in lung cancer. The time point denotes: blood at routine non-recurrence follow-up after resection. Via MiXCR, TCRdb re-called the 5' RACE reads, giving one row per CDR3 protein. The sample has 45,000 to 50,000 distinct CDR3 sequences; about 10% are singletons. The source material was PBMCs, sampled at follow-up. These receptors originate from a male donor with early-stage non-small cell lung cancer.

The chain is built from TRBV2 and TRBJ1-2; D possibly corresponds to TRBD1 (6 bases). The CDR3 extends over 13 amino acids. The germline V and J ends were trimmed by 0 bases and 8 bases, with 10 bases remaining between them. Germline CDR1 SNHLY, CDR2 FYNNEI. The CDR3 loop is CASSEAPGGGYTF. Here the CDR3 DNA reads TGTGCCAGCAGTGAAGCGCCGGGGGGCGGCTACACCTTC. Supplemented by reference TRBV2 and TRBJ1-2, the full variable domain reads EPEVTQTPSHQVTQMGQEVILRCVPISNHLYFYWYRQILGQKVEFLVSFYNNEISEKSEIFDDQFSVERPDGSNFTLKIRSTKLEDSAMYFCASSEAPGGGYTFGSGTRLTVV.

This clonotype was counted ten times or more. The chain links TRBV6-2 or TRBV6-3 to TRBJ2-7; D not certain. The CDR3 is 13 amino acids. In germline, CDR1 is MNHEY, CDR2 SVGEGT. V shed 5 bases and J shed 9 bases, with 17 bases lying between them. The CDR3 nucleotides read TGTGCCAGCAGTACCCGCTCTGTCTTCGGGCAGTACTTC. Amino acid sequence: CASSTRSVFGQYF.

This clonotype was seen at least ten times. V is TRBV5-1 and J is TRBJ2-3; D unclear. The CDR3 is 13 residues long. Germline loops: CDR1 SGHRS, CDR2 YFSETQ. Trimming left V 1 base short and J 1 base short, with 4 bases between. CDR3 amino acids: CASSLTGTDTQYF. The DNA for the CDR3 is TGCGCCAGCAGCTTGACAGGCACAGATACGCAGTATTTT.

This clonotype was detected ten times or more. The V call is TRBV20-1, the J call TRBJ1-5; unclear D gene. CDR1 and CDR2 (germline): DFQATT, SNEGSKA (reference sequence). V was clipped by 5 bases and J by 7 bases, with 12 bases between them. This CDR3 is built from 12 residues. DNA for the CDR3: TGCAGTGCTGCTGCGCCGGAACAGCCCCAGCATTTT. It encodes CSAAAPEQPQHF.

This clonotype was counted at least ten times. V and J are TRBV7-9 and TRBJ1-3; TRBD1 might be the D (5 bases). CDR3 length equals 16 residues. Looked up from germline, CDR1 is SEHNR and CDR2 is FQNEAQ (reference sequence). The ends were cut back, 5 bases at V and 3 bases at J, with 17 bases in the middle. The CDR3 nucleotides read TGTGCCAGCAGCCCCCCCCAGGGAGCGATTGGAAACACCATATATTTT. Residues: CASSPPQGAIGNTIYF.

This clonotype was seen only a few times. This chain uses TRBV11-2 with TRBJ2-1; no definite D call. This CDR3 has 15 amino acids. Germline V gene lookup returns CDR1 SGHAT and CDR2 FQNNGV. Trimming took off 0 bases at V and 3 bases at J, with 9 bases between the two ends. The CDR3 coding sequence is TGTGCCAGCAGCTTAGACAGGTTGAGCTACAATGAGCAGTTCTTC. Its protein product is CASSLDRLSYNEQFF.

In the case of this clonotype: Germline and junction disagree at one end, which may indicate a read error. In nucleotides, the CDR3 is TGTGCCAGCAGCCACTCCACTAATGATCGGGAGACCCAGTACTTC. Translating gives CASSHSTNDRETQYF. The chain recombines TRBV23-1 with TRBJ2-5; D uncertain. TRBV23-1 qualifies as an ORF whose function is uncertain. The CDR3 runs to 15 residues.

V gene TRBV19 combines with J gene TRBJ1-5; D remains unclear. Germline V gives CDR1 LNHDA, CDR2 SQIVND (reference sequence). V lost 3 bases and J 3 bases, leaving 18 bases between the germline ends. There are 17 residues in the CDR3. The chain's CDR3 is CASSMGSVRFNNQPQHF. The CDR3, as DNA: TGTGCCAGTAGTATGGGGTCGGTTCGGTTTAACAATCAGCCCCAGCATTTT.

This clonotype has just a few counts. In DNA, the CDR3 is TGTGCCTCTACTGGAAATAATTCACCCCTCCACTTT. Its translation: CASTGNNSPLHF. This chain links TRBV6-5 with TRBJ1-6; D not resolved. The V end was cut by 11 bases, the J end by 5 bases, with 10 bases between. CDR1 MNHEY and CDR2 SVGAGI come from the germline V gene. The CDR3 loop spans 12 amino acids.

This clonotype was picked up many times. V is TRBV7-2 and J is TRBJ2-1; no firm D call. The CDR3 has 13 residues. V gave up 5 bases and J gave up 2 bases, with 7 bases separating them. Germline assignment: CDR1 SGHTA and CDR2 FQGNSA. The CDR3 sequence: CASSQAAYNEQFF. The CDR3 DNA reads TGTGCCAGCAGCCAAGCAGCCTACAATGAGCAGTTCTTC.

This clonotype was seen many times. J is TRBJ1-2 and V is TRBV7-2; 7 nucleotides align to TRBD1. This CDR3 has 17 residues. CDR1 and CDR2 from the germline V gene are SGHTA and FQGNSA. J lost 4 bases, V lost 3 bases, and 14 bases had no gene match. The CDR3 reads CASSLPTGSRVPYGYTF. The CDR3 DNA follows: TGTGCCAGCAGCTTGCCGACAGGGTCGAGGGTTCCCTATGGCTACACCTTC. The entire variable domain, with the rest obtained from reference TRBV7-2 and TRBJ1-2, is as follows: GAGVSQSPSNKVTEKGKDVELRCDPISGHTALYWYRQSLGQGLEFLIYFQGNSAPDKSGLPSDRFSAERTGGSVSTLTIQRTQQEDSAVYLCASSLPTGSRVPYGYTFGSGTRLTVV.

This clonotype has just a few counts. The gene calls are TRBV7-2 and TRBJ2-3, with D perhaps matching TRBD1 (5 bases). Germline V gene lookup returns CDR1 SGHTA and CDR2 FQGNSA. V was shortened by 3 bases and J by 0 bases, with 7 bases between the two germline ends. This CDR3 spans 14 amino acids. The CDR3 is CASSLHRSTDTQYF. The CDR3 coding sequence is TGTGCCAGCAGCTTGCACAGGAGCACAGATACGCAGTATTTT. The whole variable domain, filled in from reference TRBV7-2 and TRBJ2-3, reads GAGVSQSPSNKVTEKGKDVELRCDPISGHTALYWYRQSLGQGLEFLIYFQGNSAPDKSGLPSDRFSAERTGGSVSTLTIQRTQQEDSAVYLCASSLHRSTDTQYFGPGTRLTVL.

Many counts were recorded for this clonotype. The V and J genes are TRBV30 and TRBJ1-5, with D possibly being TRBD1 (6 bases). CDR3 length: 13 residues. Germline values: CDR1 GTSNPN, CDR2 SVGIG (reference sequence). The V and J ends lost 3 bases and 3 bases respectively, with 9 bases between them. The CDR3 sequence: CAWRGTNNQPQHF. In DNA form, the CDR3 reads TGTGCCTGGAGAGGGACAAACAATCAGCCCCAGCATTTT.

The table lists this clonotype with many counts. The V gene is TRBV11-1, the J gene TRBJ1-2; TRBD1 matches at 9 bases. Trimming cost V 4 bases and J 4 bases; bases outside gene matches: 7. The CDR3 has 15 amino acids. Per germline, CDR1 SGHAT and CDR2 FQDESV (reference sequence). The CDR3 loop is CASSSYRGQRYGYTF. The DNA for the CDR3 is TGTGCCAGCAGCTCCTACAGGGGGCAGCGCTATGGCTACACCTTC.

The chain combines TRBV20-1 with TRBJ2-2; no reliable D call. The CDR3 totals 14 residues. Germline V CDR1 and CDR2: DFQATT, SNEGSKA (reference sequence). V lost 0 bases to trimming and J lost 11 bases, with 16 bases between them. CDR3 DNA sequence: TGCAGTGCTAGAGATCGAAAAGGGCGGCGTGAGCTGTTTTTT. Translating gives CSARDRKGRRELFF.

This chain links TRBV6-6 with TRBJ2-5; D gene uncertain. CDR1 and CDR2 from the germline V gene are MNHNY and SVGAGI (reference sequence). This CDR3 comprises 14 residues. V lost 1 base, J lost 0 bases, and 6 bases lay in between. CDR3 in DNA: TGTGCCAGCAGTTACTGGCCCGACCAAGAGACCCAGTACTTC. It encodes CASSYWPDQETQYF.

This clonotype was counted a few times. The chain uses TRBV29-1 and TRBJ2-7; 11 bases line up with TRBD1. The CDR3 is 14 residues long. J was trimmed by 0 bases and V by 5 bases; bases with no gene match: 3. CDR1 and CDR2 from the germline V gene are SQVTM and ANQGSEA. CDR3: CSVLGQGVSYEQYF. CDR3 sequence (DNA): TGCAGCGTTCTGGGACAGGGGGTCTCCTACGAGCAGTACTTC.

The V call is TRBV7-2, the J call TRBJ2-1; D is uncertain. Germline CDR1 is SGHTA and CDR2 is FQGNSA. V was trimmed by 4 bases and J by 11 bases, leaving 12 bases between them. The CDR3 sequence is 12 residues long. CDR3 nucleotides: TGTGCCAGCAGCTCACAGACGAGTCAGCAGTTCTTC. Its translation: CASSSQTSQQFF.

This clonotype was seen ten or more times. V gene TRBV7-2 combines with J gene TRBJ1-5; 10 bases are a match to TRBD1. J lost 2 bases, V lost 3 bases, and 16 bases had no gene match. This CDR3 has 20 residues. Per the germline V gene, CDR1 is SGHTA and CDR2 is FQGNSA. Here the CDR3 reads CASSFSSGTGEYFGNQPQHF. The CDR3 nucleotides are TGTGCCAGCAGCTTTTCCAGCGGGACAGGGGAGTATTTCGGCAATCAGCCCCAGCATTTT.

This clonotype was seen ten or more times. The chain links TRBV7-9 to TRBJ2-3; D is unresolved. V was clipped by 5 bases and J by 6 bases, with 6 bases between them. The CDR3 covers 11 residues. Germline V gene data show CDR1 as SEHNR and CDR2 as FQNEAQ (reference sequence). In DNA form, the CDR3 reads TGTGCCAGCAGCGGCAAGGATACGCAGTATTTT. It is translated as CASSGKDTQYF.

This clonotype has at least ten counts. The chain carries TRBV4-2 and TRBJ2-7; TRBD2 matches at 12 bases. The V gene end was trimmed by 0 bases and the J gene end by 4 bases; junction bases not matched to a gene: 7. CDR3 length equals 17 residues. Germline CDR1 LGHNA, CDR2 YNFKEQ. The CDR3 coding sequence is TGTGCCAGCAGCCAAGACCGACTAGCGGGAGTAATTTACGAGCAGTACTTC. Its translation: CASSQDRLAGVIYEQYF.

This clonotype was recorded many times. The V gene is TRBV6-1, the J gene TRBJ2-3; no clear D. Deletions cut 1 base from V and 1 base from J, with 6 bases between. The CDR3 length is 14 residues. Germline CDR1 MNHNS, CDR2 SASEGT. DNA for the CDR3: TGTGCCAGCAGTGAAGAGTTTCGCACAGATACGCAGTATTTT. It encodes CASSEEFRTDTQYF.

This clonotype was seen more than once but under ten times. The genes are TRBV20-1 and TRBJ2-3, with D possibly being TRBD1 (6 bases). The CDR3 is 13 residues long. With 1 base removed from V and 4 bases from J, the gap between germline ends came to 9 bases. Per the germline V gene, CDR1 is DFQATT and CDR2 is SNEGSKA (reference sequence). CDR3 sequence: CSARAGVPDTQYF. CDR3 nucleotides: TGCAGTGCTAGAGCAGGGGTTCCAGATACGCAGTATTTT.

As concerns this clonotype: It may be a read error: a sequence one base away is much more abundant. The V call is TRBV12-3 or TRBV12-4, the J call TRBJ1-2; TRBD1 matches at 9 bases. The trim removed 6 bases at V and 4 bases at J, leaving 15 bases unmatched. The CDR3 runs to 17 residues. The CDR3 sequence is CASSLLGGTGRFYGYTF. CDR3 DNA sequence: TGTGCCAGCAGCCTACTCGGAGGGACAGGGCGATTCTATGGCTACACCTTC.

This clonotype was picked up many times. The chain employs TRBV18 and TRBJ1-1; weak D call: TRBD1 (5 bases). In germline, CDR1 is KGHSH, CDR2 LQKENI. The CDR3 consists of 15 residues. V dropped 0 bases and J dropped 6 bases, with 14 bases sitting between them. CDR3 bases: TGTGCCAGCTCACCACCGTCCGGGGGGAGATCTGAAGCTTTCTTT. It is translated as CASSPPSGGRSEAFF.

This clonotype was observed at least ten times. V usage is TRBV6-2 or TRBV6-3 and J usage is TRBJ2-1, with TRBD1 matching over 7 bases. This CDR3 contains 14 residues. The V and J ends lost 4 bases and 5 bases, in that order; junction bases with no gene match: 5. From germline, CDR1 is MNHEY and CDR2 SVGEGT. CDR3 DNA sequence: TGTGCCAGCAGTTTGGTAGGGGGCCACAATGAGCAGTTCTTC. It is translated as CASSLVGGHNEQFF.

This clonotype was seen at least ten times. The chain has TRBV30 and TRBJ2-7; D remains ambiguous. V lost 0 bases and J lost 6, with 9 bases in between. Germline CDR1 reads GTSNPN; CDR2 reads SVGIG (reference sequence). The CDR3 sequence is 12 residues long. The chain's CDR3 is CAWSVGQTEQYF. Here the CDR3 DNA reads TGTGCCTGGAGTGTAGGTCAGACCGAGCAGTACTTC. The whole variable domain, remainder taken from reference TRBV30 and TRBJ2-7, is SQTIHQWPATLVQPVGSPLSLECTVEGTSNPNLYWYRQAAGRGLQLLFYSVGIGQISSEVPQNLSASRPQDRQFILSSKKLLLSDSGFYLCAWSVGQTEQYFGPGTRLTVT.